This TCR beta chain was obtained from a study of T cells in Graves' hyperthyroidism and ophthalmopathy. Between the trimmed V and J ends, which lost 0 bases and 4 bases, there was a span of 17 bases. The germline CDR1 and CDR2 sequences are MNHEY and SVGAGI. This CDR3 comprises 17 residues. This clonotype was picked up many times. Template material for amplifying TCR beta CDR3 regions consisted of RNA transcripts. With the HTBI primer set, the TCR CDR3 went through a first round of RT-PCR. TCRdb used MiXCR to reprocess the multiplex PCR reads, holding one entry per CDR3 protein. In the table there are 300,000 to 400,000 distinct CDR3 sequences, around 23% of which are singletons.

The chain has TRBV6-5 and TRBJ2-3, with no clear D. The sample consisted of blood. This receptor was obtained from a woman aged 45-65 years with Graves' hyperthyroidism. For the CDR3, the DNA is TGTGCCAGCAGTTACTCGATTAATCTGCGGTCATCAGATACGCAGTATTTT. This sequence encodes CASSYSINLRSSDTQYF.